A selection of T cell receptor beta chains follows, all from one sample in a study of spatial heterogeneity in lung cancer. TCRdb independently ran MiXCR on the 5' RACE reads; one entry per CDR3 protein. The table lists around 11,000 distinct CDR3 sequences, approximately 7.2% of them singletons. This sample comprised lung tumor tissue, obtained at surgery. All receptors come from a female donor with early-stage non-small cell lung cancer. CDR3s include the opening cysteine and the closing phenylalanine or tryptophan. Fields, in order: clone size, V gene, J gene, D gene, CDR3 protein, CDR3 DNA. The D gene is left open where the match is weak. The size of a clone is reported for some rows only, either as once, few or many, or as a class for expanded clones.

abundance: many
v_gene: TRBV4-3
j_gene: TRBJ2-2
d_gene: -
CDR3aa: CASSQGQGQGGELFF
CDR3nt: TGCGCCAGCAGCCAAGGCCAGGGGCAGGGCGGGGAGCTGTTTTTT

abundance: -
v_gene: TRBV2
j_gene: TRBJ1-2
d_gene: -
CDR3aa: CASSGDLNYGYTF
CDR3nt: TGTGCCAGCAGTGGTGACCTTAACTATGGCTACACCTTC

abundance: few
v_gene: TRBV30
j_gene: TRBJ2-5
d_gene: -
CDR3aa: CAWSRGTGSQETQYF
CDR3nt: TGTGCCTGGAGTCGGGGTACAGGGTCCCAAGAGACCCAGTACTTC

abundance: many
v_gene: TRBV12-3/TRBV12-4
j_gene: TRBJ1-6
d_gene: -
CDR3aa: CASRLVQSNNSPLHF
CDR3nt: TGTGCCAGCAGGCTCGTCCAATCCAATAATTCACCCCTCCACTTT

abundance: many
v_gene: TRBV12-3/TRBV12-4
j_gene: TRBJ1-1
d_gene: -
CDR3aa: CASSPGGRATNTEAFF
CDR3nt: TGTGCCAGCAGTCCCGGGGGACGGGCCACGAACACTGAAGCTTTCTTT

abundance: many
v_gene: TRBV5-1
j_gene: TRBJ1-1
d_gene: TRBD1
CDR3aa: CASSLGQGKNTEAFF
CDR3nt: TGCGCCAGCAGCTTGGGACAGGGAAAAAACACTGAAGCTTTCTTT

abundance: many
v_gene: TRBV27
j_gene: TRBJ2-7
d_gene: -
CDR3aa: CASRIRPDSSYEQYF
CDR3nt: TGTGCCAGCCGAATCAGGCCCGATAGCTCCTACGAGCAGTACTTC

abundance: many
v_gene: TRBV5-1
j_gene: TRBJ2-3
d_gene: -
CDR3aa: CASSLGVVTDTQYF
CDR3nt: TGCGCCAGCAGCTTGGGGGTTGTCACAGATACGCAGTATTTT

abundance: medium-sized
v_gene: TRBV6-5
j_gene: TRBJ1-1
d_gene: -
CDR3aa: CASSPLGGTEAFF
CDR3nt: TGTGCCAGCAGTCCCCTGGGTGGCACTGAAGCTTTCTTT

abundance: medium-sized
v_gene: TRBV12-3/TRBV12-4
j_gene: TRBJ2-7
d_gene: -
CDR3aa: CASSLGQAAGEQYF
CDR3nt: TGTGCCAGCAGTTTAGGGCAGGCCGCAGGAGAGCAGTACTTC

abundance: many
v_gene: TRBV7-2
j_gene: TRBJ2-4
d_gene: -
CDR3aa: CASSLEGGPGTLAKNIQYF
CDR3nt: TGTGCCAGCAGCTTAGAAGGGGGGCCAGGGACCCTAGCCAAAAACATTCAGTACTTC

abundance: many
v_gene: TRBV3-1
j_gene: TRBJ1-4
d_gene: TRBD1
CDR3aa: CASSSPTGGKEKLFF
CDR3nt: TGTGCCAGCAGCTCACCGACAGGGGGAAAGGAAAAACTGTTTTTT

abundance: many
v_gene: TRBV20-1
j_gene: TRBJ2-3
d_gene: TRBD2
CDR3aa: CSASGGGFTDTQYF
CDR3nt: TGCAGTGCTAGCGGGGGGGGATTCACAGATACGCAGTATTTT

abundance: many
v_gene: TRBV5-1
j_gene: TRBJ1-2
d_gene: -
CDR3aa: CASSSTVDGYTF
CDR3nt: TGCGCCAGCAGCTCGACCGTCGATGGCTACACCTTC

abundance: many
v_gene: TRBV6-5
j_gene: TRBJ2-4
d_gene: -
CDR3aa: CASTDGLAKNIQYF
CDR3nt: TGTGCCAGCACCGACGGTCTAGCCAAAAACATTCAGTACTTC

abundance: few
v_gene: TRBV11-3
j_gene: TRBJ2-5
d_gene: -
CDR3aa: CASSSGRGQETQYF
CDR3nt: TGTGCCAGCAGCTCCGGAAGGGGGCAAGAGACCCAGTACTTC

abundance: medium-sized
v_gene: TRBV6-5
j_gene: TRBJ2-3
d_gene: TRBD1
CDR3aa: CASSYSAGGADTQYF
CDR3nt: TGTGCCAGCAGTTACTCGGCAGGGGGCGCAGATACGCAGTATTTT

abundance: many
v_gene: TRBV12-3/TRBV12-4
j_gene: TRBJ2-3
d_gene: -
CDR3aa: CASTSTDTQYF
CDR3nt: TGTGCAAGCACTAGCACAGATACGCAGTATTTT

abundance: many
v_gene: TRBV10-3
j_gene: TRBJ2-3
d_gene: -
CDR3aa: CAISPAGSGQYF
CDR3nt: TGTGCCATCAGCCCCGCGGGGTCCGGGCAGTATTTT

abundance: many
v_gene: TRBV7-9
j_gene: TRBJ2-1
d_gene: -
CDR3aa: CASSRGGYNEQFF
CDR3nt: TGTGCCAGCAGCCGTGGAGGGTACAATGAGCAGTTCTTC

abundance: many
v_gene: TRBV7-9
j_gene: TRBJ2-4
d_gene: TRBD1
CDR3aa: CASSSPLDREEDIQYF
CDR3nt: TGTGCCAGCAGCTCCCCTCTCGACAGGGAAGAGGACATTCAGTACTTC

abundance: many
v_gene: TRBV10-3
j_gene: TRBJ2-3
d_gene: -
CDR3aa: CAISRDSGKDTQYF
CDR3nt: TGTGCCATCAGCCGGGACTCGGGCAAAGATACGCAGTATTTT

abundance: many
v_gene: TRBV25-1
j_gene: TRBJ1-5
d_gene: -
CDR3aa: CASSENYSNQPQHF
CDR3nt: TGTGCCAGCAGTGAAAATTATAGCAATCAGCCCCAGCATTTT

abundance: many
v_gene: TRBV12-3/TRBV12-4
j_gene: TRBJ2-7
d_gene: TRBD1
CDR3aa: CASSLAARGSEQYF
CDR3nt: TGTGCCAGCAGTTTAGCGGCCAGGGGGTCCGAGCAGTACTTC

abundance: few
v_gene: TRBV18
j_gene: TRBJ2-5
d_gene: -
CDR3aa: CASSPRQIQETQYF
CDR3nt: TGTGCCAGCTCCCCGAGACAGATCCAAGAGACCCAGTACTTC

abundance: many
v_gene: TRBV2
j_gene: TRBJ2-5
d_gene: TRBD1
CDR3aa: CASSRQGAKETQYF
CDR3nt: TGTGCCAGCAGTCGACAGGGGGCCAAAGAGACCCAGTACTTC

abundance: many
v_gene: TRBV3-1
j_gene: TRBJ2-1
d_gene: -
CDR3aa: CASSQDPQGGANEQFF
CDR3nt: TGTGCCAGCAGCCAAGACCCCCAGGGGGGGGCGAATGAGCAGTTCTTC

abundance: many
v_gene: TRBV7-9
j_gene: TRBJ2-3
d_gene: -
CDR3aa: CASSLVPGGPDTQYF
CDR3nt: TGTGCCAGCAGCTTAGTTCCAGGCGGGCCGGATACGCAGTATTTT

abundance: many
v_gene: TRBV10-3
j_gene: TRBJ2-1
d_gene: TRBD1
CDR3aa: CAIMREGDRTKWQFF
CDR3nt: TGTGCCATCATGAGAGAGGGGGACAGGACTAAATGGCAGTTCTTC